This record covers a single T cell receptor (beta chain). Per the authors' pipeline: Using reference gene primer amplification, nucleated cell counts were estimated. Produced via immunoSEQ multiplex PCR; TCRdb's table is partial and in-frame only. V and J calls and clone size come straight from that table; D and trimming were deduced from the DNA. This repertoire shows 30,000 to 35,000 clones, less than 95% found once; its top ten account for roughly a fifth. The data belong to a study of blood T cell repertoires in COVID-19. The CDR3 has 20 residues. Germline V gives CDR1 LNHDA, CDR2 SQIVND (reference sequence). J was trimmed by 3 bases and V by 2 bases; bases with no gene match: 19.

This TCR derives from an elderly man with acute or convalescent COVID-19. The sequenced sample was peripheral blood. This chain joins TRBV19 and TRBJ2-5, with 9 bases aligning to TRBD1. The CDR3 protein is CASSIRPPGQGRTEEETQYF. Here the CDR3 DNA reads TGTGCCAGTAGTATACGACCCCCGGGACAGGGAAGAACGGAGGAAGAGACCCAGTACTTC.